These T cell receptor beta chains were read from a single sample in a study of blood T cell repertoires in COVID-19. The repertoire was sequenced with immunoSEQ multiplex PCR; TCRdb's copy has only in-frame clones and lacks some. The sample contains 150,000 to 200,000 clones, approximately 85% of which appear only once. Sample: peripheral blood. The receptor source for this set is an elderly man with COVID-19, enrolled during active disease. The CDR3 runs from the conserved cysteine through the conserved F or W. The order of the fields is J gene, V gene, clone size, D gene, CDR3 protein, CDR3 DNA. The D gene is left open where the match is weak. Only some rows state a clone size, as once, few, many or a class for expanded clones.

J gene: TRBJ1-1; V gene: TRBV6-2/TRBV6-3; clone size: few; D gene: .; CDR3 protein: CASSYAQGENTEAFF; CDR3 DNA: TGTGCCAGCAGTTACGCGCAGGGCGAGAACACTGAAGCTTTCTTT
J gene: TRBJ2-2; V gene: TRBV27; clone size: .; D gene: .; CDR3 protein: CASSPHLSANTGELFF; CDR3 DNA: TGTGCCAGCAGCCCTCACCTAAGCGCGAACACCGGGGAGCTGTTTTTT
J gene: TRBJ1-6; V gene: TRBV7-9; clone size: few; D gene: TRBD1; CDR3 protein: CASSPRGTGDSPLHF; CDR3 DNA: TGTGCCAGCAGCCCACGGGGGACAGGCGATTCACCCCTCCACTTT
J gene: TRBJ2-3; V gene: TRBV5-6; clone size: few; D gene: .; CDR3 protein: CASSLAGEDTQYF; CDR3 DNA: TGTGCCAGCAGCTTGGCCGGGGAGGATACGCAGTATTTT
J gene: TRBJ2-7; V gene: TRBV11-2; clone size: few; D gene: TRBD1; CDR3 protein: CASSSLKGARQGSYEQYF; CDR3 DNA: TGTGCCAGCAGCTCGTTAAAGGGAGCCCGACAGGGATCCTACGAGCAGTACTTC
J gene: TRBJ1-5; V gene: TRBV6-1; clone size: few; D gene: TRBD1; CDR3 protein: CASSDGQVNQPQHF; CDR3 DNA: TGTGCCAGCAGTGACGGACAGGTCAATCAGCCCCAGCATTTT
J gene: TRBJ1-5; V gene: TRBV2; clone size: once; D gene: .; CDR3 protein: CASRQNQPQHF; CDR3 DNA: TGTGCCAGCCGACAGAATCAGCCCCAGCATTTT
J gene: TRBJ1-3; V gene: TRBV15; clone size: .; D gene: .; CDR3 protein: CATSIILAGKGTGNTIYF; CDR3 DNA: TGTGCCACCAGCATCATACTAGCTGGAAAGGGGACCGGAAACACCATATATTTT
J gene: TRBJ2-1; V gene: TRBV7-9; clone size: .; D gene: TRBD1; CDR3 protein: CASSPGTAAFF; CDR3 DNA: TGTGCCAGCAGCCCCGGGACAGCTGCGTTCTTC
J gene: TRBJ1-2; V gene: TRBV29-1; clone size: .; D gene: TRBD1; CDR3 protein: CSVRQGAKDGYTF; CDR3 DNA: TGCAGCGTTCGACAGGGGGCAAAGGATGGCTACACCTTC
J gene: TRBJ2-1; V gene: TRBV30; clone size: once; D gene: TRBD2; CDR3 protein: CAWSGGVAGRNEQFF; CDR3 DNA: TGTGCCTGGAGTGGGGGGGTAGCGGGAAGAAATGAGCAGTTCTTC
J gene: TRBJ2-1; V gene: TRBV2; clone size: once; D gene: TRBD1; CDR3 protein: CASSTGTGGREQFF; CDR3 DNA: TGTGCCAGCAGTACCGGGACAGGTGGACGTGAGCAGTTCTTC
J gene: TRBJ2-7; V gene: TRBV2; clone size: .; D gene: TRBD1; CDR3 protein: CASSSGTDYEQYF; CDR3 DNA: TGTGCCAGCAGTTCCGGGACAGACTACGAGCAGTACTTC
J gene: TRBJ1-1; V gene: TRBV12-3/TRBV12-4; clone size: .; D gene: .; CDR3 protein: CASSLEQGSEAFF; CDR3 DNA: TGTGCCAGCAGTTTAGAACAGGGTTCTGAAGCTTTCTTT
J gene: TRBJ2-1; V gene: TRBV5-5; clone size: .; D gene: .; CDR3 protein: CASSLEGLPRGGYNEQFF; CDR3 DNA: TGTGCCAGCAGCTTGGAGGGACTACCCAGGGGCGGGTACAATGAGCAGTTCTTC
J gene: TRBJ2-5; V gene: TRBV10-2; clone size: .; D gene: TRBD1; CDR3 protein: CASSGQEKETQYF; CDR3 DNA: TGCGCCAGCAGCGGACAGGAAAAAGAGACCCAGTACTTC
J gene: TRBJ2-5; V gene: TRBV19; clone size: .; D gene: .; CDR3 protein: CASSMGLRETQYF; CDR3 DNA: TGTGCCAGTAGTATGGGGCTAAGAGAGACCCAGTACTTC
J gene: TRBJ2-7; V gene: TRBV6-2/TRBV6-3; clone size: .; D gene: TRBD1; CDR3 protein: CASSYSDRDEQYF; CDR3 DNA: TGTGCCAGCAGTTACTCCGACAGGGACGAGCAGTACTTC
J gene: TRBJ2-1; V gene: TRBV5-1; clone size: .; D gene: .; CDR3 protein: CASSLMALPGDEQFF; CDR3 DNA: TGCGCCAGCAGCTTGATGGCACTTCCAGGGGATGAGCAGTTCTTC
J gene: TRBJ1-2; V gene: TRBV9; clone size: .; D gene: TRBD1; CDR3 protein: CASSVAGQGGFYGYTF; CDR3 DNA: TGTGCCAGCAGCGTAGCCGGACAGGGAGGATTCTATGGCTACACCTTC
J gene: TRBJ1-4; V gene: TRBV6-6; clone size: .; D gene: .; CDR3 protein: CASSYSTGTGKLFF; CDR3 DNA: TGTGCCAGCAGTTACTCGACTGGCACAGGCAAACTGTTTTTT
J gene: TRBJ1-2; V gene: TRBV28; clone size: .; D gene: .; CDR3 protein: CASSRPSGVGGYTF; CDR3 DNA: TGTGCCAGCAGCCGTCCCTCGGGGGTTGGGGGCTACACCTTC
J gene: TRBJ1-2; V gene: TRBV4-3; clone size: .; D gene: .; CDR3 protein: CASSRGDGRSYGYTF; CDR3 DNA: TGCGCCAGCAGCCGGGGGGACGGGCGGAGCTATGGCTACACCTTC
J gene: TRBJ1-2; V gene: TRBV5-1; clone size: .; D gene: .; CDR3 protein: CASRNRGAQGYTF; CDR3 DNA: TGCGCCAGCAGAAATCGGGGGGCGCAGGGCTACACCTTC
J gene: TRBJ2-1; V gene: TRBV11-3; clone size: few; D gene: .; CDR3 protein: CASSLVQGYEQFF; CDR3 DNA: TGTGCCAGCAGCTTAGTACAGGGCTATGAGCAGTTCTTC
J gene: TRBJ1-3; V gene: TRBV15; clone size: .; D gene: .; CDR3 protein: CATSRELTDNTIYF; CDR3 DNA: TGTGCCACCAGCAGAGAGTTGACAGACAACACCATATATTTT
J gene: TRBJ2-7; V gene: TRBV11-2; clone size: .; D gene: TRBD1; CDR3 protein: CASSPRDSSYEQYF; CDR3 DNA: TGTGCCAGCAGCCCCCGGGACAGTTCCTACGAGCAGTACTTC
J gene: TRBJ1-2; V gene: TRBV27; clone size: .; D gene: TRBD1; CDR3 protein: CASSTPGQPSRSYTF; CDR3 DNA: TGTGCCAGCAGTACCCCGGGACAGCCTAGTCGAAGCTACACCTTC
J gene: TRBJ1-2; V gene: TRBV9; clone size: few; D gene: .; CDR3 protein: CASSPGTTHGYTF; CDR3 DNA: TGTGCCAGCAGCCCCGGGACAACTCATGGCTACACCTTC
J gene: TRBJ2-1; V gene: TRBV10-3; clone size: .; D gene: .; CDR3 protein: CAISESRAPYEQFF; CDR3 DNA: TGTGCCATCAGTGAGTCCAGGGCCCCATATGAGCAGTTCTTC
J gene: TRBJ1-2; V gene: TRBV6-5; clone size: .; D gene: .; CDR3 protein: CASKDGSSYGYTF; CDR3 DNA: TGTGCCAGCAAAGACGGGAGTTCTTATGGCTACACCTTC
J gene: TRBJ1-1; V gene: TRBV28; clone size: .; D gene: TRBD1; CDR3 protein: CASSLQGARTEAFF; CDR3 DNA: TGTGCCAGCAGTCTACAGGGGGCGAGGACTGAAGCTTTCTTT
J gene: TRBJ1-5; V gene: TRBV19; clone size: .; D gene: TRBD1; CDR3 protein: CASSSRQGQGFSSNQPQHF; CDR3 DNA: TGTGCCAGTAGTTCCCGACAGGGGCAAGGGTTTAGTAGCAATCAGCCCCAGCATTTT
J gene: TRBJ1-3; V gene: TRBV10-3; clone size: .; D gene: TRBD1; CDR3 protein: CAISDDRAGNTIYF; CDR3 DNA: TGTGCCATCAGTGATGACAGGGCTGGAAACACCATATATTTT
J gene: TRBJ2-7; V gene: TRBV28; clone size: .; D gene: TRBD2; CDR3 protein: CASTAPGLSSGGYEQYF; CDR3 DNA: TGTGCCAGCACAGCACCCGGGTTGTCTAGCGGGGGGTACGAGCAGTACTTC
J gene: TRBJ1-2; V gene: TRBV5-6; clone size: .; D gene: TRBD1; CDR3 protein: CASSFRDRAAGYTF; CDR3 DNA: TGTGCCAGCAGCTTTCGGGACAGGGCGGCTGGCTACACCTTC
J gene: TRBJ1-1; V gene: TRBV4-1; clone size: .; D gene: .; CDR3 protein: CASSQAYEVTEAFF; CDR3 DNA: TGCGCCAGCAGCCAAGCCTATGAGGTGACTGAAGCTTTCTTT